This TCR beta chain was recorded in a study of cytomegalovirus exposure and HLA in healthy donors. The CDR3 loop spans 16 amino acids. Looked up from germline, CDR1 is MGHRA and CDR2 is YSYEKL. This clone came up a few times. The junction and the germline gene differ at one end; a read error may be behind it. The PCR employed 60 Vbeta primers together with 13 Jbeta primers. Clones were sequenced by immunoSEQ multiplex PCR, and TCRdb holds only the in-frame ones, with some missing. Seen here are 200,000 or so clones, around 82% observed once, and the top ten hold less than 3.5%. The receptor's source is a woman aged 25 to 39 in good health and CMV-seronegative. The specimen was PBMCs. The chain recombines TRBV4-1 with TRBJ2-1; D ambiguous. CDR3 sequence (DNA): TGTGCCAGCAGCCAAGTCCAGGTCGAATCCTACAATGAGCAGTTCTTC. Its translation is CASSQVQVESYNEQFF.